This T cell receptor (beta chain) was profiled in a study of T cells in Graves' hyperthyroidism and ophthalmopathy. Ophthalmopathy patients had Clinical Activity Score at least 3, NOSPECS grade at least 4, duration under 3 months. Patients were excluded because of uncontrolled infection, other autoimmune disease, pregnancy or lactation. Out of approximately 9.9 ml of fresh peripheral blood came the PBMCs. Overall study results and limits: Model-based prediction identified ophthalmopathy a median 6.5 months prior to its onset.

Regions amplified from RNA transcripts were the TCR beta CDR3 regions. The HTBI primer set drove a first-round RT-PCR of the TCR CDR3. TCRdb analysed the multiplex PCR reads with MiXCR anew, one entry per CDR3 protein. Among about 640,000 distinct CDR3 sequences listed, around 20% were seen once. As for this clonotype: Antigen: not known.

With 4 bases removed from V and 2 bases from J, the gap between germline ends came to 20 bases. The CDR3 is made up of 17 amino acids. Germline V gives CDR1 LNHNV, CDR2 YYDKDF (reference sequence). The TCR comes from a man younger than 45 with Graves' ophthalmopathy. The gene calls are TRBV15 and TRBJ2-5; D tentatively fits TRBD1 or TRBD2 (7 bases each). The sequencing input was blood. The CDR3: CATSIRGSTSEQETQYF. The CDR3 DNA is TGTGCCACCAGCATCAGGGGGAGTACTAGCGAGCAAGAGACCCAGTACTTC.